The T cell receptor (beta chain) described here comes from a study of T cells in localized non-small cell lung cancer. The V gene's germline CDR1 is LNHDA and CDR2 SQIVND (reference sequence). The CDR3 has 17 amino acids. Trimming left V 5 bases short and J 0 bases short, with 14 bases between. Study-wide points: Paired adjacent lung recovered a median roughly 56 of the top 100 tumor clones.

In regard to this clone: Its antigen is unidentified.

The method was immunoSEQ multiplex PCR; TCRdb's version includes in-frame clones alone and lacks a portion of them. The sample has 100,000 to 150,000 clones, around 92% seen once. The clonotype was recovered from a female donor aged 60 or older with stage I lung adenocarcinoma. The rearrangement links TRBV19 to TRBJ2-6, with TRBD2 as a possible D gene (5 bases). Here the sequenced sample was peripheral blood, taken before any cancer treatment. CDR3 in DNA: TGTGCCAGTAGTCGAGGTATGGAGGTCTCTGGGGCCAACGTCCTGACTTTC. Translating gives CASSRGMEVSGANVLTF. Variable domain in full (rest from reference TRBV19 and TRBJ2-6): DGGITQSPKYLFRKEGQNVTLSCEQNLNHDAMYWYRQDPGQGLRLIYYSQIVNDFQKGDIAEGYSVSREKKESFPLTVTSAQKNPTAFYLCASSRGMEVSGANVLTFGAGSRLTVL.